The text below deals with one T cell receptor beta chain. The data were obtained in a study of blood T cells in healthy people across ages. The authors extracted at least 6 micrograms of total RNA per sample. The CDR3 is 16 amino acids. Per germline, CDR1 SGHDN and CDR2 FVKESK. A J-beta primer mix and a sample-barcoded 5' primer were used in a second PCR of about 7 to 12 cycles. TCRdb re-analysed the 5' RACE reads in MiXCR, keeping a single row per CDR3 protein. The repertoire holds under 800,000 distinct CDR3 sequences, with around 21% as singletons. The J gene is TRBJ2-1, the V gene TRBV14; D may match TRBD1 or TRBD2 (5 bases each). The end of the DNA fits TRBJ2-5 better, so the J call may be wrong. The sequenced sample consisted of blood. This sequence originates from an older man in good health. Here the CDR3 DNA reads TGTGCCAGCAGCCAAGAGGGAATGAGGGGCGTTGAGACCCAGTACTTC. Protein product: CASSQEGMRGVETQYF.